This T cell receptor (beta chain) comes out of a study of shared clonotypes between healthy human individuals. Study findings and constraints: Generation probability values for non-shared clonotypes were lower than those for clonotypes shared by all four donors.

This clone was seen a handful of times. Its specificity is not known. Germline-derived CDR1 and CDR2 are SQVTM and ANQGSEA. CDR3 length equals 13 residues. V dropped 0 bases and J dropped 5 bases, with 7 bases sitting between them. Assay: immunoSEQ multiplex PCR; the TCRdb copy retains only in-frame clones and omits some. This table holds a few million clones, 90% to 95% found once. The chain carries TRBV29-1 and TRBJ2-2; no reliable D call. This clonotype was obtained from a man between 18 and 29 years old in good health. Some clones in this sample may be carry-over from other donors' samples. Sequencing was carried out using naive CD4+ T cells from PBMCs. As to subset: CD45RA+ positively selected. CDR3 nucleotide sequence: TGCAGCGTTGAAGATAACGGTACCGGGGAGCTGTTTTTT. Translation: CSVEDNGTGELFF.